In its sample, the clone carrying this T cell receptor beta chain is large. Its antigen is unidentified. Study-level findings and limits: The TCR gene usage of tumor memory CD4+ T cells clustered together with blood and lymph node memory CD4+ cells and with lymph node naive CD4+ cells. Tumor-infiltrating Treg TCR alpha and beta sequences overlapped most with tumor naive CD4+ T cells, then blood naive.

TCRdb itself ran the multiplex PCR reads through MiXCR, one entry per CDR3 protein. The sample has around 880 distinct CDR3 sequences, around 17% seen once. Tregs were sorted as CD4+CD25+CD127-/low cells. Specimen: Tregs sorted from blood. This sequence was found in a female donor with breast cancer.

CDR3 coding DNA: TGTGCCAGCAGTGCCCAGCTGGCAAGCTATGGCTACACCTTC. Its protein product is CASSAQLASYGYTF. The chain has TRBV12-3 or TRBV12-4 and TRBJ1-2; D ambiguous. The CDR3 has 14 amino acids. Trimming shortened V by 5 bases and J by 4 bases, and 14 bases separated the two germline ends.